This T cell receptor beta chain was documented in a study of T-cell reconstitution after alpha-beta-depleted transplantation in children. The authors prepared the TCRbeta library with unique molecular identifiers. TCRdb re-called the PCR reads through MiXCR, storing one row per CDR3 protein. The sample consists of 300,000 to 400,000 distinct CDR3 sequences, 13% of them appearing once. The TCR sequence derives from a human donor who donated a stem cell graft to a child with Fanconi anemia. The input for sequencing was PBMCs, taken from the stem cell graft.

CDR3 amino acids: CASSLRPPGGTQYF. CDR3 DNA: TGCGCCAGCAGCTTGAGGCCCCCAGGAGGGACCCAGTACTTC. This chain connects TRBV5-1 to TRBJ2-5; possible D gene TRBD2, 5 bases. Germline values: CDR1 SGHRS, CDR2 YFSETQ. This CDR3 contains 14 residues. V was cut by 1 base and J by 7 bases, with 14 bases left in between. Supplemented by reference TRBV5-1 and TRBJ2-5, the full variable domain reads KAGVTQTPRYLIKTRGQQVTLSCSPISGHRSVSWYQQTPGQGLQFLFEYFSETQRNKGNFPGRFSGRQFSNSRSEMNVSTLELGDSALYLCASSLRPPGGTQYFGPGTRLLVL.